This TCR beta chain was captured by sequencing in a study of blood T cell repertoires in COVID-19. Authors' methods: Estimation of nucleated cell counts relied on the amplification of reference gene primers. Measured with immunoSEQ multiplex PCR; TCRdb has only the in-frame clones, and not every one. V, J and clone size are taken as reported in that table, and D and trimming were inferred from the DNA itself. This table has fewer than 300,000 clones, about 88% appearing once. V was trimmed by 10 bases and J by 7 bases, leaving 10 bases between them. Germline CDR1 MNHEY, CDR2 SMNVEV (reference sequence). This CDR3 is 10 amino acids long. Seattle participants joined during active infection and were tracked over time.

The chain has TRBV27 and TRBJ1-1; a weak D match, TRBD1 (5 bases). Sequencing was performed on peripheral blood. This receptor was identified in a human donor with COVID-19, enrolled during active disease. The donor label of this sample is uncertain. The CDR3 sequence: CAKPGFEAFF. CDR3 bases: TGTGCCAAACCAGGGTTTGAAGCTTTCTTT.